This TCR beta chain was recorded in a study of cytomegalovirus exposure and HLA in healthy donors. The study, taken as a whole, reports: In vitro, a few CMV-associated chains proved specific for CMV antigens. The study listed roughly 150 cytomegalovirus-associated TCR beta chains.

The protocol was immunoSEQ multiplex PCR, while the TCRdb copy is restricted to in-frame clones and leaves out a portion. Of more than 140,000 clones listed, roughly nine tenths are singletons. V was clipped by 0 bases and J by 6 bases, with 6 bases between them. Germline values: CDR1 WNHNN, CDR2 SYGVQD (reference sequence). CDR3 size: 13 residues. To note about this clone: Its antigen is undetermined.

This TCR was sampled from a woman younger than 30 in good health and CMV-seropositive. This chain links TRBV10-1 with TRBJ1-5; no definite D call. Material for sequencing was PBMCs. The CDR3 here is CASSESWSQPQHF. CDR3 bases: TGCGCCAGCAGTGAGTCCTGGAGTCAGCCCCAGCATTTT.